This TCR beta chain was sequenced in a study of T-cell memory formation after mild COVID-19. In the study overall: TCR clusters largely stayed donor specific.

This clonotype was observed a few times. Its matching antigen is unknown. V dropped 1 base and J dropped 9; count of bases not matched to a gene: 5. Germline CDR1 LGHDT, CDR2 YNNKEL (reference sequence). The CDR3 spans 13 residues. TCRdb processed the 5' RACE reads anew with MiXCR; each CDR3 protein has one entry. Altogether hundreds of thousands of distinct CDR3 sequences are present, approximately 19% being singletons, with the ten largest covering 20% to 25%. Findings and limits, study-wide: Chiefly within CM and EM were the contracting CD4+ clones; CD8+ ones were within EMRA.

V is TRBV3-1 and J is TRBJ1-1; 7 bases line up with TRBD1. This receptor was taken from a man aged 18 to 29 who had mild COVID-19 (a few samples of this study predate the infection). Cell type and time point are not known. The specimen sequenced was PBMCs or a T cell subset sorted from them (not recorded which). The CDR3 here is CASSQGGTAKAFF. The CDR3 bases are TGTGCCAGCAGCCAAGGAGGGACAGCCAAAGCTTTCTTT.